A selection of T cell receptor beta chains follows, all from one sample in a study of cytomegalovirus exposure and HLA in healthy donors. Sequenced by immunoSEQ multiplex PCR; TCRdb stores in-frame clones only, minus some. The table records roughly 130,000 clones, approximately 80% of them present only once. Sequencing was performed on PBMCs. The source of these receptors is a man in his forties or fifties in good health and CMV-seronegative. Each CDR3 is given with its conserved first and last residue.

CDR3aa: CASSPGQGTNTEAFF; j_gene: TRBJ1-1; v_gene: TRBV5-1
CDR3aa: CASSYGTGGYGYTF; j_gene: TRBJ1-2; v_gene: TRBV6-5
CDR3aa: CASSYPRPGEAYEQYF; j_gene: TRBJ2-7; v_gene: TRBV6-6
CDR3aa: CASSTPRYMNTEAFF; j_gene: TRBJ1-1; v_gene: TRBV5-6
CDR3aa: CASSPLGLATGNEQFF; j_gene: TRBJ2-1; v_gene: TRBV7-2
CDR3aa: CASSLVDGIYTYEQYF; j_gene: TRBJ2-7; v_gene: TRBV7-9
CDR3aa: CASSHSTSGYEQYF; j_gene: TRBJ2-7; v_gene: TRBV4-1
CDR3aa: CASSLKTGGYSNQPQHF; j_gene: TRBJ1-5; v_gene: TRBV7-3
CDR3aa: CAWTVRGGRNSPLHF; j_gene: TRBJ1-6; v_gene: TRBV30
CDR3aa: CASRTGLRGNTIYF; j_gene: TRBJ1-3; v_gene: TRBV19
CDR3aa: CASSPGQAHMNTEAFF; j_gene: TRBJ1-1; v_gene: TRBV5-4
CDR3aa: CASSMAQGAFGYTF; j_gene: TRBJ1-2; v_gene: TRBV19
CDR3aa: CASSRGTPGPVGSYEQYF; j_gene: TRBJ2-7; v_gene: TRBV4-1
CDR3aa: CASSLHALKGAGGYTF; j_gene: TRBJ1-2; v_gene: TRBV11-2
CDR3aa: CASSRRGDTQYF; j_gene: TRBJ2-3; v_gene: TRBV6-5
CDR3aa: CAIRGTGDQPQHF; j_gene: TRBJ1-5; v_gene: TRBV10-3
CDR3aa: CASSLLAGEGEQFF; j_gene: TRBJ2-1; v_gene: TRBV19
CDR3aa: CASSQGQGASRGGYTF; j_gene: TRBJ1-2; v_gene: TRBV7-2
CDR3aa: CSASSLTRDTEAFF; j_gene: TRBJ1-1; v_gene: TRBV29-1
CDR3aa: CSVVTPGQSGLKLFF; j_gene: TRBJ1-4; v_gene: TRBV29-1
CDR3aa: CASRGDRGFQPQHF; j_gene: TRBJ1-5; v_gene: TRBV2
CDR3aa: CAWAREKLFF; j_gene: TRBJ1-4; v_gene: TRBV30
CDR3aa: CASSPRSGTGGETQYF; j_gene: TRBJ2-5; v_gene: TRBV5-1
CDR3aa: CASYTMGRGLDTQYF; j_gene: TRBJ2-3; v_gene: TRBV6-1
CDR3aa: CATSRERSGGANTQYF; j_gene: TRBJ2-3; v_gene: TRBV15
CDR3aa: CASSSPGQSHEKLFF; j_gene: TRBJ1-4; v_gene: TRBV28
CDR3aa: CASSQLGRGTGADEQYF; j_gene: TRBJ2-7; v_gene: TRBV4-2
CDR3aa: CASSPLDGGSGELFF; j_gene: TRBJ2-2; v_gene: TRBV2
CDR3aa: CASSLGLAGAEQYF; j_gene: TRBJ2-7; v_gene: TRBV18
CDR3aa: CASSSKTRGGADTQYF; j_gene: TRBJ2-3; v_gene: TRBV5-1
CDR3aa: CASSLSGGAVETQYF; j_gene: TRBJ2-5; v_gene: TRBV5-1
CDR3aa: CARRYSGRYNEQFF; j_gene: TRBJ2-1; v_gene: TRBV30
CDR3aa: CAGGRYEQYF; j_gene: TRBJ2-7; v_gene: TRBV7-3
CDR3aa: CASSGGPGGTYEAFF; j_gene: TRBJ1-1; v_gene: TRBV5-4
CDR3aa: CASSMGGSFNQPQHF; j_gene: TRBJ1-5; v_gene: TRBV19
CDR3aa: CSVGSGEKLFF; j_gene: TRBJ1-4; v_gene: TRBV29-1
CDR3aa: CASSAQGQRATDTQYF; j_gene: TRBJ2-3; v_gene: TRBV2
CDR3aa: CASSLGGSYEQYF; j_gene: TRBJ2-7; v_gene: TRBV28
CDR3aa: CASSLGQGKGIGNQPQHF; j_gene: TRBJ1-5; v_gene: TRBV27
CDR3aa: CASSVMGAYNEQFF; j_gene: TRBJ2-1; v_gene: TRBV9
CDR3aa: CASSHQTIATQYF; j_gene: TRBJ2-3; v_gene: TRBV5-6
CDR3aa: CASSPPGTADTEAFF; j_gene: TRBJ1-1; v_gene: TRBV9
CDR3aa: CASSLSSTGTMYEQYF; j_gene: TRBJ2-7; v_gene: TRBV7-2
CDR3aa: CSVEGFRTSGSYNEQFF; j_gene: TRBJ2-1; v_gene: TRBV29-1
CDR3aa: CSVTRAGMNTEAFF; j_gene: TRBJ1-1; v_gene: TRBV29-1
CDR3aa: CASSLWGGLNTEAFF; j_gene: TRBJ1-1; v_gene: TRBV11-2
CDR3aa: CASSLDRETEAFF; j_gene: TRBJ1-1; v_gene: TRBV10-2